This is a list of T cell receptor beta chains from one sample in a study of OX40 agonist ivuxolimab in advanced cancers. Repertoires were generated with immunoSEQ multiplex PCR, while TCRdb's copy carries only in-frame clones and drops some. The sample yields fewer than 45,000 clones, roughly four fifths seen once. The sample here was CD4+ or CD8+ T cells sorted from blood, taken in a trial of the OX40 agonist ivuxolimab. The receptors derive from an adult with an advanced solid tumor such as melanoma, head and neck, liver or kidney cancer. CDR3s include the opening cysteine and the closing phenylalanine or tryptophan. The D gene is left open where the match is weak. Clone size is shown for a subset of rows, as once, few, many or a class of expanded clone.

V	J	D	size	CDR3	DNA
TRBV28	TRBJ2-7	NA	NA	CASSFEGADNPEQYF	TGTGCCAGCAGTTTTGAGGGTGCCGATAACCCCGAGCAGTACTTC
TRBV28	TRBJ2-7	NA	medium-sized	CASSTSGGAYEQYF	TGTGCCAGCAGCACGTCTGGCGGGGCTTACGAGCAGTACTTC
TRBV10-1	TRBJ2-3	NA	NA	CASSWTDTQYF	TGCGCCAGCAGTTGGACAGATACGCAGTATTTT
TRBV4-3	TRBJ1-4	NA	NA	CASSQTGLPGEKLFF	TGCGCCAGCAGTCAAACAGGGTTACCGGGGGAAAAACTGTTTTTT
TRBV6-4	TRBJ2-7	NA	few	CANYKDGSSYEQYF	TGTGCCAACTATAAGGACGGGAGCTCCTACGAGCAGTACTTC
TRBV27	TRBJ1-2	NA	NA	CASSLRGTLYGYTF	TGTGCCAGCAGTTTAAGAGGGACACTATATGGCTACACCTTC
TRBV5-6	TRBJ2-7	TRBD1	NA	CASTYGTGGGEQYF	TGTGCCAGCACTTACGGGACAGGGGGCGGCGAGCAGTACTTC
TRBV7-9	TRBJ2-1	TRBD2	few	CATGLGVNEQFF	TGTGCCACGGGACTAGGTGTTAATGAGCAGTTCTTC
TRBV10-2	TRBJ2-1	TRBD2	NA	CATTPSGGYVEQFF	TGCGCCACTACCCCTAGCGGGGGGTATGTTGAGCAGTTCTTC
TRBV7-8	TRBJ2-7	NA	NA	CASRGDSSYEQYF	TGTGCCAGTCGGGGGGACAGCTCCTACGAGCAGTACTTC
TRBV7-7	TRBJ2-2	TRBD2	NA	CASSLMRGGAGELFF	TGTGCTAGCAGCTTAATGCGGGGGGGCGCCGGGGAGCTGTTTTTT
TRBV9	TRBJ2-6	TRBD2	NA	CASSVDGLATGANVLTF	TGTGCCAGCAGCGTAGACGGACTAGCGACCGGGGCCAACGTCCTGACTTTC
TRBV28	TRBJ2-7	NA	NA	CASNNSPYEQYF	TGTGCCAGCAACAATTCCCCCTACGAGCAGTACTTC
TRBV11-2	TRBJ1-1	NA	once	CASTQGVNTEAFF	TGTGCCAGCACTCAAGGGGTTAACACTGAAGCTTTCTTT
TRBV28	TRBJ1-3	TRBD1	NA	CASTNLRGTGNTIYF	TGTGCCAGCACAAACCTCAGGGGGACGGGAAACACCATATATTTT
TRBV27	TRBJ2-3	NA	NA	CASSLVGQLADTQYF	TGTGCCAGCAGTTTAGTGGGCCAGCTGGCAGATACGCAGTATTTT
TRBV7-9	TRBJ2-7	NA	once	CASRGGNYEQYF	TGTGCCAGCAGGGGGGGAAACTACGAGCAGTACTTC
TRBV19	TRBJ1-2	NA	NA	CASSVIPGAEGGYTF	TGTGCCAGTAGTGTAATTCCGGGAGCCGAGGGGGGCTACACCTTC
TRBV19	TRBJ2-7	NA	few	CASTDGTQSSYEQYF	TGTGCCAGTACTGATGGGACTCAAAGCTCCTACGAGCAGTACTTC
TRBV7-8	TRBJ1-4	NA	NA	CASSLRGANEKLFF	TGTGCCAGCAGCTTGAGAGGGGCTAATGAAAAACTGTTTTTT
TRBV11-3	TRBJ2-1	NA	NA	CASSNNPYNEQFF	TGTGCCAGCAGCAACAACCCCTACAATGAGCAGTTCTTC
TRBV7-2	TRBJ2-7	TRBD2	NA	CASSVLSSGNYEQYF	TGTGCCAGCAGCGTCCTTTCTAGCGGAAACTACGAGCAGTACTTC
TRBV5-4	TRBJ1-2	TRBD1	few	CASTRTGANYGYTF	TGTGCCAGCACCCGGACAGGAGCAAACTATGGCTACACCTTC
TRBV5-1	TRBJ2-5	TRBD1	NA	CASSSNPNTGVETQYF	TGCGCCAGCAGCTCTAACCCTAATACAGGGGTAGAGACCCAGTACTTC
TRBV6-6	TRBJ2-7	NA	NA	CASKQSPYEQYF	TGTGCCAGCAAACAGTCCCCCTACGAGCAGTACTTC
TRBV27	TRBJ2-2	NA	NA	CASSLWGGSGELFF	TGTGCCAGCAGTCTTTGGGGGGGCTCCGGGGAGCTGTTTTTT
TRBV4-2	TRBJ2-7	TRBD2	NA	CASSQDIGSGLAKSYEQYF	TGTGCCAGCAGCCAAGATATAGGGAGCGGACTAGCGAAATCCTACGAGCAGTACTTC
TRBV27	TRBJ2-7	NA	NA	CASRFSYEQYF	TGTGCCAGCAGATTCTCCTACGAGCAGTACTTC
TRBV11-2	TRBJ1-4	NA	NA	CASSLVQDEKLFF	TGTGCCAGCAGCTTAGTACAGGATGAAAAACTGTTTTTT
TRBV28	TRBJ2-2	NA	few	CASSLAVAAGTGELFF	TGTGCCAGCAGTTTAGCGGTAGCGGCTGGCACCGGGGAGCTGTTTTTT
TRBV19	TRBJ2-4	TRBD2	NA	CASSSGLAENIQYF	TGTGCCAGTAGTTCGGGACTAGCGGAGAACATTCAGTACTTC
TRBV5-1	TRBJ2-7	TRBD1	NA	CASSFSGTGSYEQYF	TGCGCCAGCAGTTTCTCCGGGACAGGCTCCTACGAGCAGTACTTC
TRBV28	TRBJ2-6	NA	NA	CASSRAPSGANVLTF	TGTGCCAGCAGTCGGGCTCCCTCTGGGGCCAACGTCCTGACTTTC
TRBV15	TRBJ2-2	TRBD2	NA	CATSRSTSGGAAGELFF	TGTGCCACCAGCAGATCCACTAGCGGGGGGGCCGCCGGGGAGCTGTTTTTT
TRBV4-1	TRBJ1-4	NA	NA	CASSQDPREKLFF	TGCGCCAGCAGCCAAGATCCAAGGGAAAAACTGTTTTTT
TRBV15	TRBJ2-1	NA	NA	CATSSSGGGTYNEQFF	TGTGCCACCAGCAGCTCTGGGGGGGGCACATACAATGAGCAGTTCTTC
TRBV27	TRBJ2-5	NA	NA	CASSLIRAGVGWETQYF	TGTGCCAGCAGTTTAATCCGGGCTGGAGTGGGATGGGAGACCCAGTACTTC
TRBV27	TRBJ2-7	TRBD2	NA	CASSFTSGSAGEQYF	TGTGCCAGCAGTTTTACAAGCGGGAGTGCCGGCGAGCAGTACTTC
TRBV20-1	TRBJ2-7	NA	NA	CSASSAYEQYF	TGCAGTGCTAGTTCGGCCTACGAGCAGTACTTC
TRBV27	TRBJ2-1	NA	NA	CASSLYLTGNEQFF	TGTGCCAGCAGTTTATACCTAACTGGCAATGAGCAGTTCTTC
TRBV4-3	TRBJ1-4	TRBD1	NA	CASSPGTGYNEKLFF	TGCGCCAGCAGCCCAGGGACAGGGTATAATGAAAAACTGTTTTTT
TRBV5-6	TRBJ1-5	TRBD1	NA	CASSEGTGGLKPQHF	TGTGCCAGCAGCGAAGGGACAGGGGGCCTTAAGCCCCAGCATTTT
TRBV10-3	TRBJ2-7	NA	NA	CATVDRGQGTLGEQYF	TGTGCCACGGTGGATAGGGGACAAGGGACCCTCGGGGAGCAGTACTTC
TRBV29-1	TRBJ2-7	TRBD1	NA	CSVEDVNRGYEQYF	TGCAGCGTTGAAGATGTGAACAGGGGCTACGAGCAGTACTTC
TRBV7-2	TRBJ2-5	NA	NA	CASSLALADPYQETQYF	TGTGCCAGCAGCTTAGCGCTGGCAGATCCTTACCAAGAGACCCAGTACTTC
TRBV6-5	TRBJ1-1	NA	NA	CASSYSRTDEAFF	TGTGCCAGCAGTTACTCGCGGACGGATGAAGCTTTCTTT
TRBV23-1	TRBJ1-4	NA	NA	CASSQETDYRFHEKLFF	TGCGCCAGCAGTCAGGAAACCGACTACAGATTCCATGAAAAACTGTTTTTT
TRBV7-7	TRBJ1-6	NA	NA	CASSPRAQGANSPLHF	TGTGCTAGCAGCCCTAGGGCACAGGGAGCAAATTCACCCCTCCACTTT
TRBV28	TRBJ2-1	NA	few	CASSFISGSYNEQFF	TGTGCCAGCAGTTTTATAAGCGGCTCCTACAATGAGCAGTTCTTC
TRBV27	TRBJ2-7	NA	NA	CASSPYRDSGYEQYF	TGTGCCAGCAGTCCGTATCGGGACAGCGGGTACGAGCAGTACTTC
TRBV6-1	TRBJ1-3	NA	NA	CASSEDGGGLGNTIYF	TGTGCCAGCAGTGAAGATGGAGGGGGTCTGGGAAACACCATATATTTT
TRBV28	TRBJ1-1	NA	NA	CASSPRSGQGNTEAFF	TGTGCCAGCAGTCCCCGCTCGGGACAAGGGAACACTGAAGCTTTCTTT
TRBV19	TRBJ2-7	TRBD2	NA	CASSMTGGREQYF	TGTGCCAGTAGTATGACGGGGGGGAGGGAGCAGTACTTC
TRBV6-5	TRBJ1-1	NA	NA	CASSLHGGQNTEAFF	TGTGCCAGCAGCTTGCACGGTGGTCAGAACACTGAAGCTTTCTTT
TRBV12-5	TRBJ1-1	NA	NA	CASGPGHLNTEAFF	TGTGCTAGTGGCCCCGGACACTTGAACACTGAAGCTTTCTTT
TRBV4-3	TRBJ2-2	NA	NA	CASSQDWASGGTGELFF	TGCGCCAGCAGCCAAGATTGGGCGTCGGGTGGCACCGGGGAGCTGTTTTTT
TRBV13	TRBJ1-2	NA	NA	CASSLYRLLDGYTF	TGTGCCAGCAGCTTATACAGGTTGCTAGATGGCTACACCTTC
TRBV11-3	TRBJ2-1	NA	NA	CASSLGFSYNEQFF	TGTGCCAGCAGTCTGGGCTTCTCCTACAATGAGCAGTTCTTC
TRBV5-4	TRBJ2-1	NA	NA	CASSRLAEQFF	TGTGCCAGCAGCCGCCTGGCTGAGCAGTTCTTC